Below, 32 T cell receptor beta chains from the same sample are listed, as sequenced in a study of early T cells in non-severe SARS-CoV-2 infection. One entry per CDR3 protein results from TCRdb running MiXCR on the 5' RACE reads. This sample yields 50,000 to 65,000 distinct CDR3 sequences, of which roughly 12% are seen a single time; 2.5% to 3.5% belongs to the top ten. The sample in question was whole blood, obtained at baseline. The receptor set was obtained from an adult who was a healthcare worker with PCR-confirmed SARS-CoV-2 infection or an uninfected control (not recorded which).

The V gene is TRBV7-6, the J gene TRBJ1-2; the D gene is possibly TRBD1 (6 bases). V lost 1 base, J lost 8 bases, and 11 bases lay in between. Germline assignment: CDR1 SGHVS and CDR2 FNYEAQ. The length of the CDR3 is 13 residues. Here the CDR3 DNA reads TGTGCCAGCAGCTTAGGGTCAGGGGACGGCTACACCTTC. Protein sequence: CASSLGSGDGYTF.

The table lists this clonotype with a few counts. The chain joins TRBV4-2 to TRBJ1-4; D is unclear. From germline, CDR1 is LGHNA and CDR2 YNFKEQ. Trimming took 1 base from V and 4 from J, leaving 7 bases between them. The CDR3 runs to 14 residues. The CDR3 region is CASSQGQVNEKLFF. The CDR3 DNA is TGTGCCAGCAGCCAAGGCCAGGTTAATGAAAAACTGTTTTTT.

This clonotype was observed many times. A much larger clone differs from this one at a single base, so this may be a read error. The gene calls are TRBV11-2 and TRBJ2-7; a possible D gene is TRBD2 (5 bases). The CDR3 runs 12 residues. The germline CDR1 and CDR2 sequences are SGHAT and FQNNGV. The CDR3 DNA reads TGTGTCAGCAGCCTTACTAGGAACGAGCAGTACTTC. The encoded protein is CVSSLTRNEQYF.

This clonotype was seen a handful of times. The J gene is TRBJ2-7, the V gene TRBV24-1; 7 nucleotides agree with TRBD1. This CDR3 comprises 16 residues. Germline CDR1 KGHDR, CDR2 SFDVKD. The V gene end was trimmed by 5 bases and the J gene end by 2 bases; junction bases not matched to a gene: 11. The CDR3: CATSVKPTGVPYEQYF. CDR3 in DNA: TGTGCCACCAGTGTTAAACCTACAGGGGTCCCCTACGAGCAGTACTTC.

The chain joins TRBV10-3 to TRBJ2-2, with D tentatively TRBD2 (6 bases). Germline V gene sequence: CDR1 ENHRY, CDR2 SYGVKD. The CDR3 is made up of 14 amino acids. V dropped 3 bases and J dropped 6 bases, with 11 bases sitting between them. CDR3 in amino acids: CAISDRGSPGELFF. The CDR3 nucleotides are TGTGCCATCAGTGATCGGGGGAGCCCCGGGGAGCTGTTTTTT.

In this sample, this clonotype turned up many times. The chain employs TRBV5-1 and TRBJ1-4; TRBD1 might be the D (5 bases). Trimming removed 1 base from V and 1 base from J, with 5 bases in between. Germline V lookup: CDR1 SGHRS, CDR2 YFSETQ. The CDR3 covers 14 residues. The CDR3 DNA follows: TGCGCCAGCAGCTTGCAGGGAACTAATGAAAAACTGTTTTTT. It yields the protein CASSLQGTNEKLFF. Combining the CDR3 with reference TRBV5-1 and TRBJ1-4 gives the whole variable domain KAGVTQTPRYLIKTRGQQVTLSCSPISGHRSVSWYQQTPGQGLQFLFEYFSETQRNKGNFPGRFSGRQFSNSRSEMNVSTLELGDSALYLCASSLQGTNEKLFFGSGTQLSVL.

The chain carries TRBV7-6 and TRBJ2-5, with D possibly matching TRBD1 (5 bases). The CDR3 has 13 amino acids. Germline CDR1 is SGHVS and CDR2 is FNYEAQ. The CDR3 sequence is CATRRASQETQYF. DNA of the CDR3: TGTGCGACCCGCAGGGCCTCCCAAGAGACCCAGTACTTC.

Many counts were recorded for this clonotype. CDR3 in amino acids: CASSPPGTSHNRETQYF. The DNA for the CDR3 is TGTGCCAGCAGTCCCCCCGGGACTAGCCACAATAGAGAGACCCAGTACTTC. The rearrangement joins TRBV12-3 or TRBV12-4 to TRBJ2-5, with 9 bases fitting TRBD2. V lost 5 bases, J lost 4 bases, and 14 bases stayed unmatched. The CDR3 runs 17 residues.

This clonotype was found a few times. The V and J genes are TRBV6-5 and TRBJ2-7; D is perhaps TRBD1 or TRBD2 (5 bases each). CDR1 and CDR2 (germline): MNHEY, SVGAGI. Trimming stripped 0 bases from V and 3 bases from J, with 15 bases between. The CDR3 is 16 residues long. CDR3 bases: TGTGCCAGCAGTTACTCGATCCTCTTGGGGGTCTACGAGCAGTACTTC. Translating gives CASSYSILLGVYEQYF.

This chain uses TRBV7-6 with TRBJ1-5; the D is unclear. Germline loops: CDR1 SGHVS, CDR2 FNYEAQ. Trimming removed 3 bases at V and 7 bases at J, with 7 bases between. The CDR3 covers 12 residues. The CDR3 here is CASSFGGQPQHF. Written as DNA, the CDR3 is TGTGCCAGCAGCTTTGGTGGGCAGCCCCAGCATTTT.

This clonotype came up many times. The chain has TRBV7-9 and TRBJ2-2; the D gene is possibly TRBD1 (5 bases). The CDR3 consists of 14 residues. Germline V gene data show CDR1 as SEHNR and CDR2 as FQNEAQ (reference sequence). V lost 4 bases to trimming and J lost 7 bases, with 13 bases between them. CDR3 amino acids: CASSSPGWSGELFF. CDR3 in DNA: TGTGCCAGCAGCTCCCCAGGGTGGAGCGGGGAGCTGTTTTTT. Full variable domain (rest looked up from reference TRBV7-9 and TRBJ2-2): DTGVSQNPRHKITKRGQNVTFRCDPISEHNRLYWYRQTLGQGPEFLTYFQNEAQLEKSRLLSDRFSAERPKGSFSTLEIQRTEQGDSAMYLCASSSPGWSGELFFGEGSRLTVL.

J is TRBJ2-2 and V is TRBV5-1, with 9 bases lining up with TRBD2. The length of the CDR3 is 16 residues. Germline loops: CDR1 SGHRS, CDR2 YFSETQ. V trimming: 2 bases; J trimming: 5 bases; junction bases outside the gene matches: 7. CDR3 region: CASSLMTSGGTGELFF. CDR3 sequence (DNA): TGCGCCAGCAGCTTAATGACTAGCGGAGGGACCGGGGAGCTGTTTTTT.

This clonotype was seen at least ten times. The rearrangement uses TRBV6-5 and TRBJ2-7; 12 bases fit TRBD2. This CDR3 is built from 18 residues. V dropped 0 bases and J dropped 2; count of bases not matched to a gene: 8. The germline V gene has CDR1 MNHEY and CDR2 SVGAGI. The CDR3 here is CASSYSKGRTSGTYEQYF. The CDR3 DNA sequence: TGTGCCAGCAGTTACTCGAAGGGTAGGACTAGCGGGACCTACGAGCAGTACTTC.

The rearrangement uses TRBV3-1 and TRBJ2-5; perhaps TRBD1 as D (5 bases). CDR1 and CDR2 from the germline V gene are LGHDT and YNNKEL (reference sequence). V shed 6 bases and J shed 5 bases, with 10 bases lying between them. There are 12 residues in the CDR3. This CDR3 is CASRDAGETQYF. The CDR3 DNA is TGTGCCAGCAGGGATGCAGGGGAGACCCAGTACTTC.

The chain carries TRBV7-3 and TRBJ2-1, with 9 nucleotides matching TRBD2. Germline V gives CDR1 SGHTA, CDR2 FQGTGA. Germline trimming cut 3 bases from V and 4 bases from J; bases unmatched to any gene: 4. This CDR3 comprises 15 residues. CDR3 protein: CASSFILAGYNEQFF. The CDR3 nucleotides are TGTGCCAGCAGCTTTATCCTAGCGGGGTACAATGAGCAGTTCTTC.

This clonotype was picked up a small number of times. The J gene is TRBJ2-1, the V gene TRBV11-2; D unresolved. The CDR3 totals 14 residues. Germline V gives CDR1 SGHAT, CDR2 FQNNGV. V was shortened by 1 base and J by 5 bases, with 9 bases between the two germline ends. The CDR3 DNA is TGTGCCAGCAGCTTAGTCGGACCAAACAATGAGCAGTTCTTC. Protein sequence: CASSLVGPNNEQFF.

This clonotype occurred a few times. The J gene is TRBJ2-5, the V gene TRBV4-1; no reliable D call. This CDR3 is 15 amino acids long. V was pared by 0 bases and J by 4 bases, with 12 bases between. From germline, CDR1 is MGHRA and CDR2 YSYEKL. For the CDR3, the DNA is TGCGCCAGCAGCCAAGAAGAAGGGAAGGGAGAGACCCAGTACTTC. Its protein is CASSQEEGKGETQYF.

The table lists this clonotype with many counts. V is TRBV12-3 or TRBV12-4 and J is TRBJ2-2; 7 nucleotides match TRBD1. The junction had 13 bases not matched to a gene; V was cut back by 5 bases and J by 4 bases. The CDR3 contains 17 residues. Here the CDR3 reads CASSPHRGLAGTGELFF. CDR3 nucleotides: TGTGCCAGCAGTCCTCACAGGGGTTTGGCGGGCACCGGGGAGCTGTTTTTT.

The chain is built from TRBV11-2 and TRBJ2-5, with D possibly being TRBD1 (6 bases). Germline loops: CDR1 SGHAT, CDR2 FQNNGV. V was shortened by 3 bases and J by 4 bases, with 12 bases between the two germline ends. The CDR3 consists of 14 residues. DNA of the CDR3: TGTGCCAGCAGCTTCTCAGGGGCGGGAGAGACCCAGTACTTC. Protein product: CASSFSGAGETQYF.

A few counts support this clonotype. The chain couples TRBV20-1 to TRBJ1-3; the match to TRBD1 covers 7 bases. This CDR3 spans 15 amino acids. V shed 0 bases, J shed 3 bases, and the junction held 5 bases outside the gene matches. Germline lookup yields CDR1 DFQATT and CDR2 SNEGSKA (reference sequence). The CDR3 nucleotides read TGCAGTGCTAGAGATCCCGACAGGGTTGGAAACACCATATATTTT. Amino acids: CSARDPDRVGNTIYF.

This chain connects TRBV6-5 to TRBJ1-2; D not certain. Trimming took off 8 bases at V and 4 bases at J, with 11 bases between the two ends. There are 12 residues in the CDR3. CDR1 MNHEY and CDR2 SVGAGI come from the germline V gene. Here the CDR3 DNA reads TGTGCCAGCTCTGAGGGCTTCTATGGCTACACCTTC. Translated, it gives CASSEGFYGYTF.

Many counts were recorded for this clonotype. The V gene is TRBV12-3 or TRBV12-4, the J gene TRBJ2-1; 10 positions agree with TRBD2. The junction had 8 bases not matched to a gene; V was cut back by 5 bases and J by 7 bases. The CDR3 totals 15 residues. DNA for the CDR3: TGTGCCAGCAGTGATAGCGGGGGGTTAGGGAATGAGCAGTTCTTC. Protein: CASSDSGGLGNEQFF.

In nucleotides, the CDR3 is TGTGCCAGCAGCCGCACAGCGCCCTATAATTCACCCCTCCACTTT. Protein: CASSRTAPYNSPLHF. V usage is TRBV11-2 and J usage is TRBJ1-6, with D unresolved. This CDR3 contains 15 residues. Germline assignment: CDR1 SGHAT and CDR2 FQNNGV. V was trimmed by 5 bases and J by 2 bases, leaving 10 bases between them.

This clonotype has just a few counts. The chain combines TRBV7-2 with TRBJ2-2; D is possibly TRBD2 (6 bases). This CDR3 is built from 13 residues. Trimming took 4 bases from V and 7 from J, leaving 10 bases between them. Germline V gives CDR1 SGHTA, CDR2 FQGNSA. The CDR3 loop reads CASSSTSGGELFF. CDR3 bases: TGTGCCAGCAGCTCGACTAGTGGCGGGGAGCTGTTTTTT.

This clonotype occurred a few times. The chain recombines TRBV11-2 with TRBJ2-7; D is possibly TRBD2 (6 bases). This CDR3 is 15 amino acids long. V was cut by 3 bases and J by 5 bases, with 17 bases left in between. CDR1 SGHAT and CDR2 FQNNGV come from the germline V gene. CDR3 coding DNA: TGTGCCAGCAGCTTTTCACGACTGGGCGGGGACGAGCAGTACTTC. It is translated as CASSFSRLGGDEQYF.

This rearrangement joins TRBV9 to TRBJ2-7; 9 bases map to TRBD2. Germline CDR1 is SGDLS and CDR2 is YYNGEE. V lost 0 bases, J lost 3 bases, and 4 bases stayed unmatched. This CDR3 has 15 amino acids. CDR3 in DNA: TGTGCCAGCAGCGTAGCGGCGGGGGGGCTCTACGAGCAGTACTTC. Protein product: CASSVAAGGLYEQYF.

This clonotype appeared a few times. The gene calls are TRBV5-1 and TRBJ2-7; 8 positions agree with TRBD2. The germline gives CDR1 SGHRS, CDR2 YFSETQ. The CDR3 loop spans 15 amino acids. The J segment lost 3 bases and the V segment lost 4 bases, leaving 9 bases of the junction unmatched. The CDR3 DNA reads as TGCGCCAGCAGCCTCGGCGGGGCGGGGGGCTACGAGCAGTACTTC. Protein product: CASSLGGAGGYEQYF.

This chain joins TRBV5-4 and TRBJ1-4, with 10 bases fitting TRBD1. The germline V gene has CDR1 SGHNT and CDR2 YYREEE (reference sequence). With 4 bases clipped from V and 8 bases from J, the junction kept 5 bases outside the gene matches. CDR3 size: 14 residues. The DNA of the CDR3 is TGTGCCAGCAGCGCCGACAGGGGGCAGGAAAAACTGTTTTTT. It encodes CASSADRGQEKLFF.

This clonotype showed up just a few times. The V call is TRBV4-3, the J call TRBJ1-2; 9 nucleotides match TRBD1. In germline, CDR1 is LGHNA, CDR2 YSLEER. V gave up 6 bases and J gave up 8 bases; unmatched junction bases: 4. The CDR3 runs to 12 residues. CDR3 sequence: CASSRTGEGYTF. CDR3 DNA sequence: TGCGCCAGCAGTCGGACAGGGGAAGGCTACACCTTC.

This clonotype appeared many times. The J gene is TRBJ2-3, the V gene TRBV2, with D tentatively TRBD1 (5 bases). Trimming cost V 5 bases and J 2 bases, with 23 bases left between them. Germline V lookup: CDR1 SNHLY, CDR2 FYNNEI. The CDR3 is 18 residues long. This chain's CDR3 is CASSSDNYHQRATDTQYF. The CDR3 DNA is TGTGCCAGCAGTTCGGACAATTACCACCAAAGGGCCACAGATACGCAGTATTTT.

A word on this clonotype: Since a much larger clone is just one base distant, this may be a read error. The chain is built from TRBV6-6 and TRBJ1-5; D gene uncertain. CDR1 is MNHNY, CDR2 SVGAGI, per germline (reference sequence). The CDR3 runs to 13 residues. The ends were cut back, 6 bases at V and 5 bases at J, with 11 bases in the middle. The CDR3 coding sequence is TGTGCCAGCAGATACCCCGGGGATCAGCCCCAGCATTTT. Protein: CASRYPGDQPQHF.

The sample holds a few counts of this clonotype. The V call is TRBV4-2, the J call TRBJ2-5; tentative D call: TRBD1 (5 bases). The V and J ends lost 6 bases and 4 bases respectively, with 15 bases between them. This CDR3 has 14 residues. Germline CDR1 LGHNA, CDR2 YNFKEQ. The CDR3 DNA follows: TGTGCCAGCAGTGGAGCAGGGATAGGAGAGACCCAGTACTTC. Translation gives CASSGAGIGETQYF.